The rows below give T cell receptor beta chains drawn from one sample of a study of T cells in Graves' hyperthyroidism and ophthalmopathy. TCRdb re-analysed the multiplex PCR reads in MiXCR, keeping a single row per CDR3 protein. Of 600,000 to 850,000 distinct CDR3 sequences in the sample, around a sixth are singletons; the top ten hold about a sixth. Sequencing input: blood. The receptors here all came from a woman in her forties or fifties with Graves' hyperthyroidism that later progressed to Graves' ophthalmopathy. The CDR3 runs from the conserved cysteine through the conserved F or W. Each record gives: clone size, J gene, V gene, D gene, CDR3 DNA, CDR3 protein. A D gene is named only where the DNA matches it firmly. Some rows have no size entry. The others give once, few or many, or a class for an expanded clone.

abundance: few; j_gene: TRBJ2-7; v_gene: TRBV7-3; d_gene: .; CDR3nt: TGTGCCAGCAGACCGAACCCCAACTCCTACGAGCAGTACTTC; CDR3aa: CASRPNPNSYEQYF
abundance: .; j_gene: TRBJ1-1; v_gene: TRBV20-1; d_gene: TRBD1; CDR3nt: TGCAGGCCAGGGGGGGGGGCGGGTATGAACACTGAAGCTTTCTTT; CDR3aa: CRPGGGAGMNTEAFF
abundance: once; j_gene: TRBJ2-6; v_gene: TRBV27; d_gene: .; CDR3nt: TGTGCCAGCAGTTTATTGGCAACTGGGGCCAACGTCCTGACTTTC; CDR3aa: CASSLLATGANVLTF
abundance: few; j_gene: TRBJ1-3; v_gene: TRBV20-1; d_gene: TRBD1; CDR3nt: TGCAGTGCTAGACGAGTGACAGGGCCCGGAAACACCATATATTTT; CDR3aa: CSARRVTGPGNTIYF
abundance: .; j_gene: TRBJ2-2; v_gene: TRBV19; d_gene: .; CDR3nt: TGTGCCAGTAACAGTTTTCGGGCGAACACCGGGGAGCTGTTTTTT; CDR3aa: CASNSFRANTGELFF
abundance: once; j_gene: TRBJ1-1; v_gene: TRBV20-1; d_gene: .; CDR3nt: TGCAGTGCTAGCCGGCCAGGGGTGAACACTGAAGCTTTCTTT; CDR3aa: CSASRPGVNTEAFF
abundance: .; j_gene: TRBJ2-7; v_gene: TRBV15; d_gene: .; CDR3nt: TGTGCCACCAGCAGCCTGACAGAGCTCTCCTACGAGCAGTACTTC; CDR3aa: CATSSLTELSYEQYF
abundance: .; j_gene: TRBJ1-5; v_gene: TRBV11-2; d_gene: .; CDR3nt: TGTGCCAGCAGCTCCAACCCGACCAAGCCCCAGCATTTT; CDR3aa: CASSSNPTKPQHF
abundance: few; j_gene: TRBJ2-7; v_gene: TRBV25-1; d_gene: TRBD1; CDR3nt: TGTGCCAGCAGTGATCATGGGCCCACAACAGGGGGATCCTACGAGCAGTACTTC; CDR3aa: CASSDHGPTTGGSYEQYF
abundance: few; j_gene: TRBJ1-2; v_gene: TRBV28; d_gene: .; CDR3nt: TGTGTTACCAGTAACTATGGCTACACCTTC; CDR3aa: CVTSNYGYTF
abundance: many; j_gene: TRBJ2-5; v_gene: TRBV6-1; d_gene: TRBD1; CDR3nt: TGTGCCAGCAGTTACACGGGACAGGGAGAGACCCAGTACTTC; CDR3aa: CASSYTGQGETQYF
abundance: few; j_gene: TRBJ1-5; v_gene: TRBV4-2; d_gene: .; CDR3nt: TGTGCCAGCAGCCCGATGCCTGAGTGGGGGTCGGATGTCCCGGGCAATCAGCCCCAGCATTTT; CDR3aa: CASSPMPEWGSDVPGNQPQHF
abundance: many; j_gene: TRBJ1-3; v_gene: TRBV12-3/TRBV12-4; d_gene: .; CDR3nt: TGTGCCAGCAGTCCAATAGGACTGGGAAACACCATATATTTT; CDR3aa: CASSPIGLGNTIYF
abundance: few; j_gene: TRBJ1-2; v_gene: TRBV5-6; d_gene: .; CDR3nt: TGTGCCAGCAGCTTGGCAGGTTCCCCCTATGGCTACACCTTC; CDR3aa: CASSLAGSPYGYTF
abundance: .; j_gene: TRBJ2-2; v_gene: TRBV6-2/TRBV6-3; d_gene: TRBD2; CDR3nt: TGTGCCAGCAGTTACCGGAGCGGGGGGGCCCGGAACACCGGGGAGCTGTTTTTT; CDR3aa: CASSYRSGGARNTGELFF
abundance: many; j_gene: TRBJ2-7; v_gene: TRBV3-1; d_gene: TRBD2; CDR3nt: TGTGCCAGCAGCCCGCGGCGCGGGGGGGCCTACGAGCAGTACTTC; CDR3aa: CASSPRRGGAYEQYF
abundance: .; j_gene: TRBJ2-7; v_gene: TRBV24-1; d_gene: .; CDR3nt: TGTGCCACCAGTTTAGGAACAGACTACGAGCAGTACTTC; CDR3aa: CATSLGTDYEQYF
abundance: many; j_gene: TRBJ1-1; v_gene: TRBV11-1; d_gene: .; CDR3nt: TGTGCCAGCAGAAGACTACAGGGAGGGACTGAAGCTTTCTTT; CDR3aa: CASRRLQGGTEAFF